This is a list of T cell receptor beta chains from one sample in a study of blood T cell repertoires in COVID-19. Produced via immunoSEQ multiplex PCR; TCRdb's table is partial and in-frame only. The table records around 400,000 clones, just under 90% of them present only once. Specimen: PBMCs or T cells enriched from blood (not recorded which). Receptor source: a woman aged 30 to 39 who had recovered from COVID-19. The CDR3 runs from the conserved cysteine through the conserved F or W. Each record gives: J gene, V gene, clone size, D gene, CDR3 DNA, CDR3 protein. The D gene is left open where the match is weak. Not all rows give a size; the values are once, few, many and, for expanded clones, a class.

>TRBJ1-1|TRBV18|-|-
TGTGCCAGCTCACCGAAGGCTGGGCCGAACACTGAAGCTTTCTTT
CASSPKAGPNTEAFF
>TRBJ1-2|TRBV27|-|-
TGTGCCAGCAGTGCGGGGGGGGGCTACACCTTC
CASSAGGGYTF
>TRBJ1-5|TRBV4-2|-|-
TGTGCCAGCAGCCAAGATCGTGAGGGGACTTTCGCTCAGCCCCAGCATTTT
CASSQDREGTFAQPQHF
>TRBJ2-2|TRBV18|once|TRBD1
TGTGCCAGCTCACCAAGGACAGGGTCAGGTCTTCTCATCGGGGAGCTGTTTTTT
CASSPRTGSGLLIGELFF
>TRBJ1-1|TRBV12-5|-|-
TGTGCTAGTGGTTTGGACCAAATACGGACTGAAGCTTTCTTT
CASGLDQIRTEAFF
>TRBJ2-3|TRBV29-1|-|-
TGCAGCGTTGGGCCCAGGGGCGGAGATACGCAGTATTTT
CSVGPRGGDTQYF
>TRBJ1-6|TRBV19|once|-
TGTGCCAGTAGTATGGCTCGGGACACTTTTTCACCCCTCCACTTT
CASSMARDTFSPLHF
>TRBJ2-2|TRBV30|-|-
TGTGCCTGGAACCCGGGACTGCTATCGAACACCGGGGAGCTGTTTTTT
CAWNPGLLSNTGELFF
>TRBJ2-7|TRBV28|-|TRBD1
TGTGCCAGCAGTTTTTTTGGGGACAGCCAGCGCGAGTACTTC
CASSFFGDSQREYF
>TRBJ1-2|TRBV9|-|-
TGTGCCAGCAGCGTAGGTGGGGCGTTCTCCTACACCTTC
CASSVGGAFSYTF
>TRBJ1-4|TRBV3-1/TRBV3-2|-|-
TGTGCCAGCAGCCCTCCCCGGGACACCGGGAGGGACATAGCTAATGAAAAACTGTTTTTT
CASSPPRDTGRDIANEKLFF
>TRBJ2-1|TRBV5-6|-|TRBD2
TGTGCCACCTTAGCGGGAGGGCCATGGCGTAATGAGCAGTTCTTC
CATLAGGPWRNEQFF
>TRBJ2-3|TRBV5-1|-|-
TGCGCCAGCAGCCCTGACAGGCGTAGATCCACAGATACGCAGTATTTT
CASSPDRRRSTDTQYF
>TRBJ1-6|TRBV6-6|-|TRBD1
TGTGCCAGCAGTCGGATGACAGGGAGGTGGGATTTTAATTCACCCCTCCACTTT
CASSRMTGRWDFNSPLHF
>TRBJ1-2|TRBV28|-|TRBD1
TGTGCCAGCAGTTCCGACAGGGGACGCCATTACTATGGCTACACCTTC
CASSSDRGRHYYGYTF
>TRBJ2-7|TRBV5-8|-|TRBD1
TGTGCCAGCAGTCCGGGACAGGGCTCCTACGAGCAGTACTTC
CASSPGQGSYEQYF
>TRBJ1-6|TRBV6-4|-|TRBD1
TGTGCCAGCAGTGCGCAGGGGGCCGATTCACCCCTCCACTTT
CASSAQGADSPLHF
>TRBJ2-7|TRBV10-2|-|TRBD2
TGCGCCAGCAGTTCCCGGGAGGAACGGGAGCAGTACTTC
CASSSREEREQYF
>TRBJ1-3|TRBV9|once|-
TGTGCCAGCAGCCCACGGACAGCGGGAAACACCATATATTTT
CASSPRTAGNTIYF
>TRBJ2-1|TRBV9|-|-
TGTGCCAGCAGCGTAGCCGGGACAAGCTCCTACAATGAGCAGTTCTTC
CASSVAGTSSYNEQFF
>TRBJ1-3|TRBV5-1|once|-
TGCGCCAGCAGCTCTCAGGCTTTGGCTGGAAACACCATATATTTT
CASSSQALAGNTIYF
>TRBJ2-7|TRBV18|-|TRBD1
TGTGCCAGCTCACCTTCTGGACAGGGGGCGCGTAGGCAGTACTTC
CASSPSGQGARRQYF
>TRBJ2-3|TRBV7-9|-|TRBD1
TGTGCCAGCAGCGATGGGACAGGGAGGGACACAGATACGCAGTATTTT
CASSDGTGRDTDTQYF
>TRBJ1-2|TRBV6-5|-|-
TGTGAGACCAGAGGGCAGAGCGCTAACTATGGCTACACCTTC
CETRGQSANYGYTF
>TRBJ2-7|TRBV10-2|-|TRBD1
TGCGCCAGCAGCCCGGGACAGGGGGTAGAAGAGCAGTACTTC
CASSPGQGVEEQYF
>TRBJ2-2|TRBV4-1|-|TRBD2
TGCGCCAGCAGCCAAGCTCTCCTAGCGGGGGAATCTTCCCCTGGGAGGGAGCTGTTTTTT
CASSQALLAGESSPGRELFF
>TRBJ1-4|TRBV20-1|-|-
TGCAGTGCTAGTTCCTCTTCGAGGCTTTGGACAGAAAAACTGTTTTTT
CSASSSSRLWTEKLFF
>TRBJ1-1|TRBV2|-|-
TGTGCCAGCAGTCCGGGGGTGAACACTGAAGCTTTCTTT
CASSPGVNTEAFF
>TRBJ1-2|TRBV29-1|-|-
TGCAGCGTTGCGACAGCCACACAAAACTATGGCTACACCTTC
CSVATATQNYGYTF